This T cell receptor (beta chain) was obtained from a study of blood T cell repertoires in COVID-19. Study-wide context: From T cells, B-cell-depleted T cells, or PBMCs came the material, which was cDNA or gDNA.

Participants had their cohort set by participant-reported clinical history. In its sample, this clone was seen a few times. V shed 5 bases and J shed 5 bases, with 16 bases lying between them. This CDR3 comprises 15 residues. The germline CDR1 and CDR2 sequences are SGHAT and FQNNGV. In the original processing: Researchers report that nucleated cell counts were estimated from reference gene primer amplification. Sequencing used immunoSEQ multiplex PCR; TCRdb keeps in-frame clones, though not all of them. The V and J calls and clone size were taken over from that table, and D and trimming were inferred from the DNA. The table lists under 250,000 clones, approximately 80% of them singletons.

This TCR was recovered from a young man with acute COVID-19. The sequenced sample was PBMCs or T cells enriched from blood (not recorded which). V usage is TRBV11-2 and J usage is TRBJ1-5; possibly TRBD1 for D (6 bases). DNA of the CDR3: TGTGCCAGCAGCGGAGGGGGGGGTTGGGATCAGCCCCAGCATTTT. Translating gives CASSGGGGWDQPQHF.